Below, 32 T cell receptor beta chains from the same sample are listed, as sequenced in a study of T cell responses to AZD1222 COVID-19 vaccine. The data were produced by immunoSEQ multiplex PCR, yet TCRdb's version contains in-frame clones alone and is incomplete. The sample lists over 50,000 clones, roughly 90% occurring once. Sequencing used peripheral blood, obtained 28 days after the second AZD1222 dose. The receptors come from an adult who received the AZD1222 COVID-19 vaccine.

The count of this clone is one. The chain is built from TRBV6-2 or TRBV6-3 and TRBJ1-2; 8 nucleotides agree with TRBD1. This CDR3 comprises 13 residues. With V trimmed by 4 bases and J by 4 bases, 2 bases remained unmatched. The germline CDR1 and CDR2 sequences are MNHEY and SVGEGT. In DNA, the CDR3 is TGTGCCAGCAGTTTCGACAGGGGCTATGGCTACACCTTC. Translated, it gives CASSFDRGYGYTF.

The chain employs TRBV14 and TRBJ1-2, with D perhaps TRBD1 (5 bases). CDR1 and CDR2 (germline): SGHDN, FVKESK. Trimming pared 2 bases from V and 0 bases from J, leaving 7 bases between. The CDR3 length is 14 residues. The CDR3 reads CASSQRGANYGYTF. Here the CDR3 DNA reads TGTGCCAGCAGCCAAAGGGGAGCTAACTATGGCTACACCTTC.

This sequence joins TRBV4-3 and TRBJ2-1; 9 nucleotides agree with TRBD2. CDR3 length: 15 residues. Trimming cost V 2 bases and J 4 bases; bases outside gene matches: 3. Germline V CDR1 and CDR2: LGHNA, YSLEER. The CDR3 region has the DNA TGCGCCAGCAGCCAACGACTAGCGGAATACAATGAGCAGTTCTTC. Encoded protein: CASSQRLAEYNEQFF.

The V gene is TRBV12-3 or TRBV12-4, the J gene TRBJ1-2; D gene unclear. The CDR3 has 12 amino acids. Trimming left V 4 bases short and J 4 bases short, with 7 bases between. The CDR3, as DNA: TGTGCCAGCAGTTACTCCGTCTATGGCTACACCTTC. Its translation: CASSYSVYGYTF.

This chain connects TRBV2 to TRBJ1-3; D unclear. Germline V gene sequence: CDR1 SNHLY, CDR2 FYNNEI. This CDR3 has 14 amino acids. The V and J ends lost 7 bases and 0 bases respectively, with 10 bases between them. CDR3 sequence reads: CASIEVSSGNTIYF. CDR3 in DNA: TGTGCCAGCATAGAGGTTTCCTCTGGAAACACCATATATTTT.

This clone was detected once. The CDR3 region has the DNA TGTGCCAGCAGCCAAGACCCTACCATGCGGCCCCAGCATTTT. It specifies CASSQDPTMRPQHF. The chain carries TRBV3-1 (or the pseudogene TRBV3-2) and TRBJ1-5, with D uncertain. This CDR3 spans 14 amino acids. V lost 0 bases to trimming and J lost 9 bases, with 12 bases between them. CDR1 is LGHDT, CDR2 YNNKEL, per germline (reference sequence).

V gene TRBV5-8 combines with J gene TRBJ2-2, with 9 positions matching TRBD2. Unmatched junction bases numbered 3, after V lost 3 bases and J lost 3 bases. The germline CDR1 and CDR2 sequences are SGHTS and YDEGEE. The CDR3 is 15 amino acids. This chain's CDR3 is CASSSLAGDTGELFF. CDR3 nucleotide sequence: TGTGCCAGCAGCTCCTTAGCGGGAGACACCGGGGAGCTGTTTTTT.

This chain links TRBV14 with TRBJ1-1; D ambiguous. The CDR3 consists of 15 residues. Germline lookup yields CDR1 SGHDN and CDR2 FVKESK. Trimming removed 0 bases from V and 0 bases from J, with 8 bases in between. This CDR3 reads CASSQDWAVNTEAFF. The CDR3 nucleotides are TGTGCCAGCAGCCAAGATTGGGCCGTGAACACTGAAGCTTTCTTT.

The chain couples TRBV27 to TRBJ1-5, with 7 bases aligning to TRBD1. CDR3 length: 14 residues. The ends lost 5 bases at V and 2 bases at J; junction bases unmatched: 3. CDR1 is MNHEY, CDR2 SMNVEV, per germline (reference sequence). The CDR3 reads CASSPGTGNQPQHF. The DNA for the CDR3 is TGTGCCAGCAGTCCAGGGACAGGCAATCAGCCCCAGCATTTT.

This clone showed up just a few times. This chain uses TRBV7-9 with TRBJ1-2, with a possible D match to TRBD1 (5 bases). V was shortened by 2 bases and J by 3 bases, with 16 bases between the two germline ends. From germline, CDR1 is SEHNR and CDR2 FQNEAQ (reference sequence). The CDR3 runs to 16 residues. CDR3 nucleotide sequence: TGTGCCAGCAGCTTAAGGGCAGGGCCAGGCGACTATGGCTACACCTTC. Residues: CASSLRAGPGDYGYTF.

This clone appeared a single time. The V call is TRBV3-1 (or the pseudogene TRBV3-2), the J call TRBJ2-7; 9 positions agree with TRBD1. Germline CDR1 is LGHDT and CDR2 is YNNKEL (reference sequence). The CDR3 is 15 residues long. V lost 4 bases and J lost 3; bases outside the gene matches: 7. As DNA, the CDR3 is TGTGCCAGCAGCCGGGCAGGACAGGGGATCTACGAGCAGTACTTC. It specifies CASSRAGQGIYEQYF.

V usage is TRBV7-9 and J usage is TRBJ1-4; D is uncertain. Looked up from germline, CDR1 is SEHNR and CDR2 is FQNEAQ (reference sequence). The CDR3 spans 13 residues. V dropped 0 bases and J dropped 4 bases, with 3 bases sitting between them. The CDR3 DNA follows: TGTGCCAGCAGCTTAGCCGATAATGAAAAACTGTTTTTT. Translated, it gives CASSLADNEKLFF. Full variable domain (rest looked up from reference TRBV7-9 and TRBJ1-4): DTGVSQNPRHKITKRGQNVTFRCDPISEHNRLYWYRQTLGQGPEFLTYFQNEAQLEKSRLLSDRFSAERPKGSFSTLEIQRTEQGDSAMYLCASSLADNEKLFFGSGTQLSVL.

The chain employs TRBV19 and TRBJ2-1; 11 nucleotides align to TRBD2. J was trimmed by 10 bases and V by 10 bases; bases with no gene match: 6. This CDR3 is built from 12 residues. The germline V gene encodes CDR1 LNHDA and CDR2 SQIVND (reference sequence). CDR3: CATGTSGGEQFF. The CDR3 DNA reads as TGTGCCACAGGGACTAGCGGTGGGGAGCAGTTCTTC.

This chain's CDR3 is CASSPNRDRDEKLFF. The CDR3 DNA is TGTGCCAGCTCACCAAACCGAGACAGGGATGAAAAACTGTTTTTT. The chain joins TRBV18 to TRBJ1-4, with 7 positions matching TRBD1. V was clipped by 2 bases and J by 6 bases; unmatched bases: 6. This CDR3 contains 15 residues. The V gene's germline CDR1 is KGHSH and CDR2 LQKENI. Combining the CDR3 with reference TRBV18 and TRBJ1-4 gives the whole variable domain NAGVMQNPRHLVRRRGQEARLRCSPMKGHSHVYWYRQLPEEGLKFMVYLQKENIIDESGMPKERFSAEFPKEGPSILRIQQVVRGDSAAYFCASSPNRDRDEKLFFGSGTQLSVL.

The chain uses TRBV13 and TRBJ1-5; D is unclear. Germline V gene lookup returns CDR1 PRHDT and CDR2 FYEKMQ (reference sequence). V was trimmed by 0 bases and J by 0 bases, leaving 6 bases between them. The CDR3 contains 15 residues. CDR3 in DNA: TGTGCCAGCAGCTTAGGACGTTATAGCAATCAGCCCCAGCATTTT. Its protein product is CASSLGRYSNQPQHF.

The chain joins TRBV3-1 (or the pseudogene TRBV3-2) to TRBJ1-4; D may be TRBD1 (6 bases). The CDR3 has 15 residues. Trimming took off 3 bases at V and 2 bases at J, with 10 bases between the two ends. Germline V gives CDR1 LGHDT, CDR2 YNNKEL (reference sequence). The CDR3 nucleotides read TGTGCCAGCAGCCAGGGGGCGACGACTAATGAAAAACTGTTTTTT. Its translation is CASSQGATTNEKLFF.

This sequence joins TRBV13 and TRBJ2-7, with TRBD2 matching over 9 bases. The V segment lost 5 bases and the J segment 5 bases; nucleotides outside the gene matches: 19. The germline CDR1 and CDR2 sequences are PRHDT and FYEKMQ (reference sequence). The CDR3 is made up of 18 amino acids. CDR3 protein: CASSLKTLAGAPGDEQYF. CDR3 in DNA: TGTGCCAGCAGCCTGAAGACCTTAGCGGGAGCGCCGGGGGACGAGCAGTACTTC. The complete variable domain, with remaining parts taken from reference TRBV13 and TRBJ2-7, reads AAGVIQSPRHLIKEKRETATLKCYPIPRHDTVYWYQQGPGQDPQFLISFYEKMQSDKGSIPDRFSAQQFSDYHSELNMSSLELGDSALYFCASSLKTLAGAPGDEQYFGPGTRLTVT.

V usage is TRBV4-3 and J usage is TRBJ2-3, with D unresolved. This CDR3 is 14 amino acids long. The V gene's germline CDR1 is LGHNA and CDR2 YSLEER. Trimming left V 0 bases short and J 1 base short, with 5 bases between. CDR3 region: CASSQEVGTDTQYF. The CDR3 nucleotides are TGCGCCAGCAGCCAAGAGGTGGGCACAGATACGCAGTATTTT.

In its sample, this clone was seen a few times. The chain recombines TRBV9 with TRBJ2-1; D gene uncertain. Trimming stripped 0 bases from V and 9 bases from J, with 16 bases between. CDR3 size: 15 residues. CDR1 and CDR2 from the germline V gene are SGDLS and YYNGEE. CDR3 coding DNA: TGTGCCAGCAGCGTAGCTCCTGGGCATCTCGGTGAGCAGTTCTTC. Its translation: CASSVAPGHLGEQFF.

The chain recombines TRBV30 with TRBJ2-1; TRBD2 matches 9 bases. J lost 0 bases, V lost 0 bases, and 12 bases had no gene match. In germline, CDR1 is GTSNPN, CDR2 SVGIG (reference sequence). This CDR3 spans 19 amino acids. CDR3: CAWSVRSGSVFSSYNEQFF. CDR3 coding DNA: TGTGCCTGGAGTGTACGTAGCGGGAGCGTTTTTAGCTCCTACAATGAGCAGTTCTTC.

The genes are TRBV7-2 and TRBJ2-5; TRBD1 might be the D (6 bases). V lost 5 bases, J lost 2 bases, and 12 bases lay in between. The CDR3 covers 14 residues. The V gene's germline CDR1 is SGHTA and CDR2 FQGNSA. The CDR3 region has the DNA TGTGCCAGCAGCCTCCGGGACACGCAAGAGACCCAGTACTTC. Amino acids: CASSLRDTQETQYF. The variable domain in full, with the rest retrieved from reference TRBV7-2 and TRBJ2-5, is GAGVSQSPSNKVTEKGKDVELRCDPISGHTALYWYRQSLGQGLEFLIYFQGNSAPDKSGLPSDRFSAERTGGSVSTLTIQRTQQEDSAVYLCASSLRDTQETQYFGPGTRLLVL.

J is TRBJ1-1 and V is TRBV5-1; no definite D call. Trimming stripped 7 bases from V and 2 bases from J, with 12 bases between. This CDR3 region has 13 residues. The germline V gene encodes CDR1 SGHRS and CDR2 YFSETQ. CDR3: CASGEGRNTEAFF. CDR3 coding DNA: TGCGCCAGCGGGGAGGGCAGAAACACTGAAGCTTTCTTT. The variable domain in full, with the rest retrieved from reference TRBV5-1 and TRBJ1-1, is KAGVTQTPRYLIKTRGQQVTLSCSPISGHRSVSWYQQTPGQGLQFLFEYFSETQRNKGNFPGRFSGRQFSNSRSEMNVSTLELGDSALYLCASGEGRNTEAFFGQGTRLTVV.

J is TRBJ2-1 and V is TRBV24-1; 7 nucleotides agree with TRBD2. CDR1 and CDR2 from the germline V gene are KGHDR and SFDVKD. Trimming took 6 bases from V and 8 from J; bases not matched to a gene: 18. CDR3 length: 17 amino acids. For the CDR3, the DNA is TGTGCCACCAGTCCGGGCGGGGGAGGCCCCTTTTTGGATGAGCAGTTCTTC. It codes for CATSPGGGGPFLDEQFF.

The chain couples TRBV6-5 to TRBJ2-7; D is unresolved. Trimming took off 2 bases at V and 6 bases at J, with 20 bases between the two ends. The CDR3 extends over 16 amino acids. Germline CDR1 is MNHEY and CDR2 is SVGAGI. The CDR3 here is CASSYGPRITSREQYF. The DNA of the CDR3 is TGTGCCAGCAGTTACGGCCCAAGGATTACCTCACGCGAGCAGTACTTC.

The V and J genes are TRBV6-5 and TRBJ1-1; TRBD1 might be the D (5 bases). Trimming pared 5 bases from V and 11 bases from J, leaving 15 bases between. Germline CDR1 MNHEY, CDR2 SVGAGI. This CDR3 has 12 amino acids. CDR3 sequence reads: CASSMTAARAFF. Here the CDR3 DNA reads TGTGCCAGCAGTATGACAGCCGCGAGGGCTTTCTTT.

This rearrangement joins TRBV3-1 (or the pseudogene TRBV3-2) to TRBJ2-7; TRBD2 agrees at 10 bases. Germline CDR1 is LGHDT and CDR2 is YNNKEL (reference sequence). CDR3 size: 14 residues. The ends lost 6 bases at V and 3 bases at J; junction bases unmatched: 5. As DNA, the CDR3 is TGTGCCAGCAGTCGCAGCGGGAGGGGCTACGAGCAGTACTTC. This gives the protein CASSRSGRGYEQYF.

This clone has only one observation. The V gene is TRBV7-2, the J gene TRBJ2-3; D unresolved. V was cut by 5 bases and J by 3 bases, with 9 bases left in between. Germline V gives CDR1 SGHTA, CDR2 FQGNSA. The CDR3 covers 13 residues. CDR3 residues: CASSGRLTDTQYF. Written as DNA, the CDR3 is TGTGCCAGCAGCGGCCGTCTGACAGATACGCAGTATTTT. The variable domain in full, with the rest retrieved from reference TRBV7-2 and TRBJ2-3, is GAGVSQSPSNKVTEKGKDVELRCDPISGHTALYWYRQSLGQGLEFLIYFQGNSAPDKSGLPSDRFSAERTGGSVSTLTIQRTQQEDSAVYLCASSGRLTDTQYFGPGTRLTVL.

The rearrangement links TRBV6-5 to TRBJ2-6, with TRBD1 matching over 9 bases. The CDR3 length is 16 residues. Germline V lookup: CDR1 MNHEY, CDR2 SVGAGI. V lost 4 bases, J lost 1 base, and 2 bases stayed unmatched. The DNA of the CDR3 is TGTGCCAGCAGTTTAGGGACAGGGTCTGGGGCCAACGTCCTGACTTTC. Encoded protein: CASSLGTGSGANVLTF.

The rearrangement links TRBV11-2 to TRBJ2-3; D is unresolved. The V gene's germline CDR1 is SGHAT and CDR2 FQNNGV. The V gene lost 5 bases and the J gene lost 5 bases, with 8 bases spanning the gap. The CDR3 loop spans 12 amino acids. The CDR3 loop reads CASSPMGDTQYF. CDR3 in DNA: TGTGCCAGCAGCCCGATGGGAGATACGCAGTATTTT.

The chain combines TRBV6-2 or TRBV6-3 with TRBJ2-1; D call uncertain. In germline, CDR1 is MNHEY, CDR2 SVGEGT. The CDR3 covers 13 residues. V lost 0 bases to trimming and J lost 8 bases, with 8 bases between them. Written as DNA, the CDR3 is TGTGCCAGCAGTTACTCGAGCCGGGATGAGCAGTTCTTC. Protein sequence: CASSYSSRDEQFF.

The chain employs TRBV7-9 and TRBJ1-3, with a possible D match to TRBD1 (5 bases). The CDR3 is 12 residues long. V was shortened by 3 bases and J by 6 bases, with 6 bases between the two germline ends. CDR1 and CDR2 from the germline V gene are SEHNR and FQNEAQ (reference sequence). In DNA form, the CDR3 reads TGTGCCAGCAGCTTGGACACAAACACCATATATTTT. It translates to CASSLDTNTIYF.

J is TRBJ2-7 and V is TRBV10-1; 9 bases line up with TRBD2. This CDR3 spans 14 amino acids. Unmatched junction bases numbered 4, after V lost 4 bases and J lost 3 bases. Germline V gives CDR1 WNHNN, CDR2 SYGVQD (reference sequence). The CDR3 sequence: CASSGASGIYEQYF. For the CDR3, the DNA is TGCGCCAGCAGTGGGGCTAGCGGGATCTACGAGCAGTACTTC.